This T cell receptor beta chain was captured in a study of T cell clonotyping in hematopoietic cell transplantation. Assay: immunoSEQ multiplex PCR; the TCRdb copy retains only in-frame clones and omits some. There are fewer than 30,000 clones in the sample; roughly 95% occur only once, and about 1.3% lies in the top ten. The CDR3 has 15 residues. Trimming removed 6 bases from V and 7 bases from J, with 22 bases in between. Germline values: CDR1 SGHVS, CDR2 FQNEAQ. The sample taken for sequencing was peripheral blood mononuclear cells. This clonotype originated in a man aged 45 to 65 in good health. Some clones in this sample may be carry-over from other donors' samples. This chain links TRBV7-8 with TRBJ2-7, with D perhaps matching TRBD1 or TRBD2 (5 bases each). The CDR3 DNA sequence: TGTGCCAGCAGTTTCCCATGGGGGTCAGGTGTAGAGCAGTACTTC. Its translation: CASSFPWGSGVEQYF.